Shown below are 25 T cell receptor beta chains from a single sample sequenced in a study of blood T cell repertoires in COVID-19. The table came from immunoSEQ multiplex PCR; TCRdb's copy has only in-frame clones and leaves some out. The table includes approximately 210,000 clones, around 80% detected once. The sample was peripheral blood. The receptors come from a woman older than 75 with COVID-19, enrolled during active disease.

This clone was detected only a few times. The gene calls are TRBV10-3 and TRBJ2-1, with 15 positions matching TRBD2. The V gene end was trimmed by 8 bases and the J gene end by 9 bases; junction bases not matched to a gene: 8. The length of the CDR3 is 15 residues. CDR1 is ENHRY and CDR2 is SYGVKD in the germline V gene. The DNA for the CDR3 is TGTGCCATCGCGACGGGACTAGCGGGGGGAGGTGAGCAGTTCTTC. It is translated as CAIATGLAGGGEQFF.

The rearrangement joins TRBV7-2 to TRBJ1-2, with a possible D match to TRBD1 (5 bases). Germline lookup yields CDR1 SGHTA and CDR2 FQGNSA. The CDR3 covers 13 residues. Trimming took 2 bases from V and 7 from J, leaving 11 bases between them. The CDR3, as DNA: TGTGCCAGCAGCTTAACCCCTCAGGGTGGCTACACCTTC. Its protein is CASSLTPQGGYTF.

The chain is built from TRBV5-5 and TRBJ1-1, with 7 nucleotides matching TRBD1. V was clipped by 4 bases and J by 4 bases; unmatched bases: 7. Looked up from germline, CDR1 is SGHKS and CDR2 is YYEKEE (reference sequence). This CDR3 contains 14 residues. The CDR3 DNA reads as TGTGCCAGCAGCCACAGGGGTAGGATCACTGAAGCTTTCTTT. It codes for CASSHRGRITEAFF.

The chain carries TRBV28 and TRBJ1-4; D call uncertain. Germline V gene sequence: CDR1 MDHEN, CDR2 SYDVKM. Between the trimmed V and J ends, which lost 7 bases and 0 bases, there was a span of 6 bases. CDR3 length equals 13 residues. This CDR3 reads CASKGATNEKLFF. In DNA, the CDR3 is TGTGCCAGCAAGGGAGCAACTAATGAAAAACTGTTTTTT.

The chain combines TRBV5-1 with TRBJ2-1; 9 bases line up with TRBD2. V trimming: 4 bases; J trimming: 7 bases; junction bases outside the gene matches: 6. This CDR3 contains 14 residues. Germline CDR1 SGHRS, CDR2 YFSETQ. The CDR3, as DNA: TGCGCCAGCAGCCTAGCGGGGTCCTGGAATGAGCAGTTCTTC. It specifies CASSLAGSWNEQFF.

This sequence joins TRBV28 and TRBJ1-1, with D possibly matching TRBD1 (5 bases). Deletions cut 4 bases from V and 5 bases from J, with 8 bases between. The CDR3 has 12 amino acids. Germline CDR1 and CDR2: MDHEN and SYDVKM. CDR3 amino acids: CASSSGGTEAFF. CDR3 DNA: TGTGCCAGCAGTTCCGGGGGGACTGAAGCTTTCTTT.

The rearrangement links TRBV7-8 to TRBJ2-1; 8 bases line up with TRBD1. This CDR3 is 14 amino acids long. V lost 8 bases, J lost 5 bases, and 8 bases stayed unmatched. Germline assignment: CDR1 SGHVS and CDR2 FQNEAQ. The CDR3 region is CASGRTGHNNEQFF. CDR3 sequence (DNA): TGTGCCAGCGGGAGGACAGGGCATAACAATGAGCAGTTCTTC.

The chain joins TRBV6-5 to TRBJ1-1; D gene unclear. Trimming removed 7 bases from V and 7 bases from J, with 16 bases in between. The CDR3 is made up of 13 amino acids. Germline loops: CDR1 MNHEY, CDR2 SVGAGI. CDR3 DNA: TGTGCCAGCACTACTCTGGGAGGGATTGAAGCTTTCTTT. It encodes CASTTLGGIEAFF.

The CDR3 here is CASSSRGLGNQPQHF. In DNA form, the CDR3 reads TGTGCCAGCAGCTCCAGGGGGCTCGGCAATCAGCCCCAGCATTTT. The rearrangement joins TRBV7-2 to TRBJ1-5; 8 positions match TRBD1. This CDR3 has 15 amino acids. Germline V lookup: CDR1 SGHTA, CDR2 FQGNSA. The V gene end was trimmed by 4 bases and the J gene end by 2 bases; junction bases not matched to a gene: 4.

The chain carries TRBV5-8 and TRBJ1-2; TRBD1 matches at 10 bases. Germline CDR1 reads SGHTS; CDR2 reads YDEGEE. J lost 7 bases, V lost 0 bases, and 3 bases had no gene match. This CDR3 has 14 amino acids. Here the CDR3 reads CASSLGDRGLGYTF. CDR3 coding DNA: TGTGCCAGCAGCTTGGGAGACAGGGGGCTTGGCTACACCTTC. Complete variable domain (other parts from reference TRBV5-8 and TRBJ1-2): EAGVTQSPTHLIKTRGQQATLRCSPISGHTSVYWYQQALGLGLQFLLWYDEGEERNRGNFPPRFSGRQFPNYSSELNVNALELEDSALYLCASSLGDRGLGYTFGSGTRLTVV.

The chain links TRBV6-2 or TRBV6-3 to TRBJ1-3; 7 bases line up with TRBD1. CDR3 length: 17 amino acids. V dropped 6 bases and J dropped 0; count of bases not matched to a gene: 11. Germline lookup yields CDR1 MNHEY and CDR2 SVGEGT. The CDR3 here is CASSSGDRVFSGNTIYF. CDR3 bases: TGTGCCAGCAGCTCCGGCGACAGGGTGTTCTCTGGAAACACCATATATTTT.

The rearrangement uses TRBV5-1 and TRBJ2-5; TRBD2 matches 11 bases. Per germline, CDR1 SGHRS and CDR2 YFSETQ. Losses at the gene ends were 2 bases for V and 0 bases for J; bases not matched to a gene: 3. The length of the CDR3 is 16 residues. CDR3 in amino acids: CASSLGSGGDQETQYF. The CDR3, as DNA: TGCGCCAGCAGCTTAGGTAGCGGGGGGGACCAAGAGACCCAGTACTTC.

The V gene is TRBV11-2, the J gene TRBJ1-2, with 10 bases that match TRBD1. Germline V CDR1 and CDR2: SGHAT, FQNNGV. Trimming took 4 bases from V and 0 from J; bases not matched to a gene: 14. This CDR3 region has 19 residues. The chain's CDR3 is CASSSSPRDRGSANYGYTF. CDR3 nucleotide sequence: TGTGCCAGCAGCTCAAGCCCCCGGGACAGGGGATCAGCTAACTATGGCTACACCTTC.

This rearrangement joins TRBV29-1 to TRBJ1-1; no definite D call. The V end lost 6 bases, the J end lost 4 bases, and 18 bases lay between the germline ends. Germline CDR1 SQVTM, CDR2 ANQGSEA. This CDR3 spans 14 amino acids. CDR3 DNA sequence: TGCAGCGTGAGCCCGTTTCAACCCCCCACTGAAGCTTTCTTT. Translation: CSVSPFQPPTEAFF.

Here the CDR3 DNA reads TGCAGCGTCAGAGGGTCTGCAGGAAACACCATATATTTT. This codes for CSVRGSAGNTIYF. The rearrangement joins TRBV29-1 to TRBJ1-3; D call uncertain. Germline lookup yields CDR1 SQVTM and CDR2 ANQGSEA. This CDR3 region has 13 residues. V was trimmed by 6 bases and J by 4 bases, leaving 13 bases between them.

This chain's CDR3 is CASSPYPQGPLNTEAFF. CDR3 DNA: TGCGCCAGCAGCCCCTACCCACAGGGGCCTCTGAACACTGAAGCTTTCTTT. This rearrangement joins TRBV5-1 to TRBJ1-1; TRBD1 matches at 7 bases. This CDR3 region has 17 residues. Germline V gene lookup returns CDR1 SGHRS and CDR2 YFSETQ. Trimming took 4 bases from V and 0 from J; bases not matched to a gene: 12.

The chain has TRBV5-4 and TRBJ2-1, with a tentative D call TRBD1 (5 bases). Germline V lookup: CDR1 SGHNT, CDR2 YYREEE (reference sequence). The CDR3 consists of 14 residues. The V end was cut by 0 bases, the J end by 5 bases, with 9 bases between. CDR3 residues: CASSLVGQNNEQFF. The CDR3 DNA reads as TGTGCCAGCAGCTTGGTAGGACAAAACAATGAGCAGTTCTTC.

The chain carries TRBV30 and TRBJ1-2; D might be TRBD1 (6 bases). The CDR3 has 12 amino acids. Trimming removed 3 bases from V and 8 bases from J, with 13 bases in between. Germline V gene sequence: CDR1 GTSNPN, CDR2 SVGIG (reference sequence). The CDR3 loop reads CAWSGTGFGYTF. The CDR3 DNA is TGTGCCTGGAGCGGAACAGGGTTCGGCTACACCTTC.

V is TRBV11-2 and J is TRBJ2-7; tentatively, D is TRBD2 (5 bases). The CDR3 has 14 amino acids. Per the germline V gene, CDR1 is SGHAT and CDR2 is FQNNGV. The V end was cut by 3 bases, the J end by 4 bases, with 13 bases between. The CDR3 DNA reads as TGTGCCAGCAGCTTGTTTCTTGGACTTTACGAGCAGTACTTC. As protein: CASSLFLGLYEQYF.

The CDR3 reads CASSGHREGNNSPLHF. In nucleotides, the CDR3 is TGTGCCAGCAGCGGGCACAGGGAGGGAAATAATTCACCCCTCCACTTT. The V gene is TRBV9, the J gene TRBJ1-6; D possibly corresponds to TRBD1 (6 bases). The V and J ends lost 3 bases and 5 bases respectively, with 15 bases between them. The CDR3 is 16 residues long. Germline lookup yields CDR1 SGDLS and CDR2 YYNGEE.

The table lists this clone with a count of one. This sequence joins TRBV20-1 and TRBJ1-2, with D hard to call. V lost 3 bases and J lost 8, with 13 bases in between. CDR3 length: 12 residues. The germline V gene encodes CDR1 DFQATT and CDR2 SNEGSKA (reference sequence). In nucleotides, the CDR3 is TGCAGTGCTAGTGTATCGGGTAGAGGCTACACCTTC. Encoded protein: CSASVSGRGYTF.

The CDR3: CSVKSGKDGNTIYF. CDR3 nucleotide sequence: TGCAGCGTGAAATCAGGGAAGGATGGAAACACCATATATTTT. The V and J genes are TRBV29-1 and TRBJ1-3; a possible D gene is TRBD1 (5 bases). This CDR3 spans 14 amino acids. The V end was cut by 6 bases, the J end by 3 bases, with 15 bases between. Germline V lookup: CDR1 SQVTM, CDR2 ANQGSEA.

The chain employs TRBV7-2 and TRBJ2-1; 10 nucleotides align to TRBD2. J lost 13 bases, V lost 3 bases, and 9 bases had no gene match. CDR3 size: 14 residues. Germline V gene lookup returns CDR1 SGHTA and CDR2 FQGNSA. The CDR3 spells CASSFQLAGLSQFF. As DNA, the CDR3 is TGTGCCAGCAGCTTCCAACTAGCGGGGCTCTCCCAGTTCTTC.

V gene TRBV19 combines with J gene TRBJ2-5, with D maybe TRBD1 (5 bases). V was shortened by 4 bases and J by 0 bases, with 9 bases between the two germline ends. Germline V CDR1 and CDR2: LNHDA, SQIVND (reference sequence). CDR3 length: 14 residues. CDR3 DNA sequence: TGTGCCAGTAGTAGGGGCGGCTACCAAGAGACCCAGTACTTC. Its protein product is CASSRGGYQETQYF. Supplemented by reference TRBV19 and TRBJ2-5, the full variable domain reads DGGITQSPKYLFRKEGQNVTLSCEQNLNHDAMYWYRQDPGQGLRLIYYSQIVNDFQKGDIAEGYSVSREKKESFPLTVTSAQKNPTAFYLCASSRGGYQETQYFGPGTRLLVL.

The chain employs TRBV28 and TRBJ2-6; D is undetermined. Germline-derived CDR1 and CDR2 are MDHEN and SYDVKM. The CDR3 has 15 amino acids. Trimming shortened V by 2 bases and J by 0 bases, and 5 bases separated the two germline ends. CDR3 sequence (DNA): TGTGCCAGCAGTTTAGGCCTCTCTGGGGCCAACGTCCTGACTTTC. Protein product: CASSLGLSGANVLTF.